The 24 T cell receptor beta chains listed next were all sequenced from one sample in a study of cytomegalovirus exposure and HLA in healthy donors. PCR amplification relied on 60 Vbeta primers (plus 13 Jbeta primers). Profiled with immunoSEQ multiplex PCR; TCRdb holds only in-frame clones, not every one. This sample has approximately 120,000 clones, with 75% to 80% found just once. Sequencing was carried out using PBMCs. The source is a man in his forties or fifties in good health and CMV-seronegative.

CDR3 loop: CASSVGWGDRGGQPQHF. In nucleotides, the CDR3 is TGTGCCAGCAGCGTAGGGTGGGGAGATCGTGGTGGACAGCCCCAGCATTTT. This chain connects TRBV9 to TRBJ1-5; no clear D. The ends were cut back, 0 bases at V and 7 bases at J, with 20 bases in the middle. Germline CDR1 reads SGDLS; CDR2 reads YYNGEE. The CDR3 covers 17 residues.

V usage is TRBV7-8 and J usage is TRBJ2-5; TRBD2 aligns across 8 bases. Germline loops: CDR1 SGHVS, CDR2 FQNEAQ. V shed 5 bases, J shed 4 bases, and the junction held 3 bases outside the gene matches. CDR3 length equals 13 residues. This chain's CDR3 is CASSLTSVETQYF. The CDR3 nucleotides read TGTGCCAGCAGCCTGACTAGCGTAGAGACCCAGTACTTC.

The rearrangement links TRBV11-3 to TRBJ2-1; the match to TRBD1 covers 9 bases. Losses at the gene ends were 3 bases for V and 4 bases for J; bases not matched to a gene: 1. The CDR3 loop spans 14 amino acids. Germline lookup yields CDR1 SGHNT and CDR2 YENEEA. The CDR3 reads CASSLDRGYNEQFF. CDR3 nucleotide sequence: TGTGCCAGCAGCTTGGACAGGGGATACAATGAGCAGTTCTTC.

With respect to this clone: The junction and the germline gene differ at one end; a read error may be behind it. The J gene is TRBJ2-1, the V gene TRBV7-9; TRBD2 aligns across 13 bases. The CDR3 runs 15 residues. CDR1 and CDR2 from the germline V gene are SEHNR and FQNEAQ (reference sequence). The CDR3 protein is CASRLGLAGANEQFF. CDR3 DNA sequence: TGTGCCAGCAGATTAGGACTAGCGGGGGCAAATGAGCAGTTCTTC.

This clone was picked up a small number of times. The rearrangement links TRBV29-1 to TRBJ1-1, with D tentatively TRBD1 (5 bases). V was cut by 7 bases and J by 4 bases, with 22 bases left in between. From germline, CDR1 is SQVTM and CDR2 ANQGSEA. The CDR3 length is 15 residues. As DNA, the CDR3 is TGCAGCGGTCAAGATTGGGGACTTGGGAGCACTGAAGCTTTCTTT. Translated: CSGQDWGLGSTEAFF. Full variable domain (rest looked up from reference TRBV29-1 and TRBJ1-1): SAVISQKPSRDICQRGTSLTIQCQVDSQVTMMFWYRQQPGQSLTLIATANQGSEATYESGFVIDKFPISRPNLTFSTLTVSNMSPEDSSIYLCSGQDWGLGSTEAFFGQGTRLTVV.

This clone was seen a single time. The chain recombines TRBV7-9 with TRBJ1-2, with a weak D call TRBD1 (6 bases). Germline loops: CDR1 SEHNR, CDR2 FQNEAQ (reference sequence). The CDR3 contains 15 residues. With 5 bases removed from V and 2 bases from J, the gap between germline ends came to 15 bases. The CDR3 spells CASSLRATGNYGYTF. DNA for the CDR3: TGTGCCAGCAGCCTCCGCGCCACAGGGAACTATGGCTACACCTTC.

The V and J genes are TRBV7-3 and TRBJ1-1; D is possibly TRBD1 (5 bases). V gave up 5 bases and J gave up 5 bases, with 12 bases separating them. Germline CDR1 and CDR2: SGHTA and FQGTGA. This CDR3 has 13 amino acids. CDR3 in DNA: TGTGCCAGCAGCGCACAAGGGGAAACTGAAGCTTTCTTT. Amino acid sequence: CASSAQGETEAFF.

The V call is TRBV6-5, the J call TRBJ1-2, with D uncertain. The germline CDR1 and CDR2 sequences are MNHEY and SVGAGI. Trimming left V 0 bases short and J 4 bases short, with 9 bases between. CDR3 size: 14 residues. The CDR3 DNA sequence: TGTGCCAGCAGTTACTCGGCAGTCGCCTATGGCTACACCTTC. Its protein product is CASSYSAVAYGYTF.

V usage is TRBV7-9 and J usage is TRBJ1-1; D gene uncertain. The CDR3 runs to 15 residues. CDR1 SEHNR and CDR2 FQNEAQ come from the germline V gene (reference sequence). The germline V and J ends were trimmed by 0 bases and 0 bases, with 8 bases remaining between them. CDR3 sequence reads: CASSLALTVNTEAFF. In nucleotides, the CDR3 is TGTGCCAGCAGCTTAGCCCTAACAGTGAACACTGAAGCTTTCTTT.

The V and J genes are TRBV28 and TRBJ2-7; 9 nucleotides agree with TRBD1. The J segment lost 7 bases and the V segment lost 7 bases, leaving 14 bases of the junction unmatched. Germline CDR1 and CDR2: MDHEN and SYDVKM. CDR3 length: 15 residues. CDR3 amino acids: CASTAPPGQGWEQYF. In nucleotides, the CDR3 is TGTGCCAGCACCGCGCCCCCGGGACAGGGTTGGGAGCAGTACTTC.

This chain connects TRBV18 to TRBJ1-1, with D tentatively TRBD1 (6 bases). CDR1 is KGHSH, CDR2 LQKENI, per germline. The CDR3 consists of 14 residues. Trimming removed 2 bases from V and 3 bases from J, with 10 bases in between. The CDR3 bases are TGTGCCAGCTCACCAACAGGGCTGTACACTGAAGCTTTCTTT. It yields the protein CASSPTGLYTEAFF.

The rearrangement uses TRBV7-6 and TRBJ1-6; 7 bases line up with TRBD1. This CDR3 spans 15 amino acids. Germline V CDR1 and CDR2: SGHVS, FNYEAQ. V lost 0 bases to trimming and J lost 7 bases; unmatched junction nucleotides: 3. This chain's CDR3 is CASSLADRVNSPLHF. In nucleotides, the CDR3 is TGTGCCAGCAGCTTAGCTGACAGGGTGAATTCACCCCTCCACTTT.

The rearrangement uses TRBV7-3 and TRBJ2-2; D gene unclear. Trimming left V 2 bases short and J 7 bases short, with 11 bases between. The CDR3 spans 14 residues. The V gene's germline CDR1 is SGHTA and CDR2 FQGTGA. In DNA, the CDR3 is TGTGCCAGCAGCTTACTCGGGTTGAACGGGGAGCTGTTTTTT. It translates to CASSLLGLNGELFF.

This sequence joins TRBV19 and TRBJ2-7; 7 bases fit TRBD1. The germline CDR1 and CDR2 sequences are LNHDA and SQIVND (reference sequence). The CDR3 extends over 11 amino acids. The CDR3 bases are TGTGGACCGGGACAGTCCTACGAGCAGTACTTC. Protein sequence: CGPGQSYEQYF.

As DNA, the CDR3 is TGCGCCAGCAGCCAAGATCCAGGCAGTAGGGAGACCCAGTACTTC. Its protein product is CASSQDPGSRETQYF. The chain employs TRBV4-3 and TRBJ2-5; D ambiguous. In germline, CDR1 is LGHNA, CDR2 YSLEER. There are 15 residues in the CDR3. V lost 0 bases to trimming and J lost 5 bases, with 13 bases between them.

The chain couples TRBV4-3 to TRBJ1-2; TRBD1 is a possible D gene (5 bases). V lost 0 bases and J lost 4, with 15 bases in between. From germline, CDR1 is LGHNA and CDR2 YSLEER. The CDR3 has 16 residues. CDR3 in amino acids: CASSQDSGQQIYGYTF. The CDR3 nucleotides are TGCGCCAGCAGCCAAGATTCAGGGCAGCAGATCTATGGCTACACCTTC.

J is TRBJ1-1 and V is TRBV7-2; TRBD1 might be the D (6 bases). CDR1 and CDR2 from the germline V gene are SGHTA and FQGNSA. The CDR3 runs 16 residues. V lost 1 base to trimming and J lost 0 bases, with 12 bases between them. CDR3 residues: CASSLDRVGVNTEAFF. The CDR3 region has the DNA TGTGCCAGCAGCTTAGACAGGGTGGGGGTGAACACTGAAGCTTTCTTT.

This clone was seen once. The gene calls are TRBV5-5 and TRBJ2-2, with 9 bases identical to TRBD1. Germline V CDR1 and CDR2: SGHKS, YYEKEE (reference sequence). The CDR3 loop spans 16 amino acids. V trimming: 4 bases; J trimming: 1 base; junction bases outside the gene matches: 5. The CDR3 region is CASSPRDRVNTGELFF. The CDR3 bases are TGTGCCAGCAGCCCGAGGGACAGGGTGAACACCGGGGAGCTGTTTTTT.

The CDR3 region is CASSCDRTVGCYEQYF. The CDR3 DNA follows: TGTGCCAGCAGCTGTGATCGGACAGTGGGGTGCTACGAGCAGTACTTC. The chain carries TRBV7-9 and TRBJ2-7; tentatively, D is TRBD1 (6 bases). Germline loops: CDR1 SEHNR, CDR2 FQNEAQ (reference sequence). The V gene lost 4 bases and the J gene lost 3 bases, with 19 bases spanning the gap. This CDR3 is 16 amino acids long.

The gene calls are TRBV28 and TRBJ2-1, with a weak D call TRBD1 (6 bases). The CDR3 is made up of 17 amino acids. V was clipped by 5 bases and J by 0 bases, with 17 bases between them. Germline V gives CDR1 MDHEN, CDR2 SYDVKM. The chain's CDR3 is CASSTPFGGPSYNEQFF. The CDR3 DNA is TGTGCCAGCAGTACCCCGTTTGGGGGCCCCTCCTACAATGAGCAGTTCTTC.

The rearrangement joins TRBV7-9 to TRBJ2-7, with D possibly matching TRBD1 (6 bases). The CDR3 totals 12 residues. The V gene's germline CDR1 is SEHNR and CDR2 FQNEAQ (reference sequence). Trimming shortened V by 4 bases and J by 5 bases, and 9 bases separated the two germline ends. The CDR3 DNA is TGTGCCAGCAGCTGGACAGTCGACGAGCAGTACTTC. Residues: CASSWTVDEQYF.

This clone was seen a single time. CDR3: CASSERARGNGELFF. In nucleotides, the CDR3 is TGTGCCAGCTCAGAGAGGGCCCGCGGGAACGGGGAGCTGTTTTTT. The chain combines TRBV18 with TRBJ2-2; D possibly corresponds to TRBD2 (6 bases). This CDR3 contains 15 residues. V was clipped by 5 bases and J by 7 bases, with 17 bases between them. Germline assignment: CDR1 KGHSH and CDR2 LQKENI.

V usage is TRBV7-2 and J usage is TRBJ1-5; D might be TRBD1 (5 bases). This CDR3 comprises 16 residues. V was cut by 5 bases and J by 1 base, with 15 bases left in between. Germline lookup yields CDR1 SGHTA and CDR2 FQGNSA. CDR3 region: CASSLGPTASNQPQHF. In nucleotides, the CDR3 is TGTGCCAGCAGCCTGGGGCCGACAGCAAGCAATCAGCCCCAGCATTTT.

The CDR3 loop reads CASSLQGWDNSPLHF. CDR3 coding DNA: TGTGCCAGCAGTTTACAGGGCTGGGATAATTCACCCCTCCACTTT. The chain recombines TRBV27 with TRBJ1-6, with D maybe TRBD1 (5 bases). Germline V CDR1 and CDR2: MNHEY, SMNVEV (reference sequence). The CDR3 consists of 15 residues. The V end lost 2 bases, the J end lost 5 bases, and 10 bases lay between the germline ends.